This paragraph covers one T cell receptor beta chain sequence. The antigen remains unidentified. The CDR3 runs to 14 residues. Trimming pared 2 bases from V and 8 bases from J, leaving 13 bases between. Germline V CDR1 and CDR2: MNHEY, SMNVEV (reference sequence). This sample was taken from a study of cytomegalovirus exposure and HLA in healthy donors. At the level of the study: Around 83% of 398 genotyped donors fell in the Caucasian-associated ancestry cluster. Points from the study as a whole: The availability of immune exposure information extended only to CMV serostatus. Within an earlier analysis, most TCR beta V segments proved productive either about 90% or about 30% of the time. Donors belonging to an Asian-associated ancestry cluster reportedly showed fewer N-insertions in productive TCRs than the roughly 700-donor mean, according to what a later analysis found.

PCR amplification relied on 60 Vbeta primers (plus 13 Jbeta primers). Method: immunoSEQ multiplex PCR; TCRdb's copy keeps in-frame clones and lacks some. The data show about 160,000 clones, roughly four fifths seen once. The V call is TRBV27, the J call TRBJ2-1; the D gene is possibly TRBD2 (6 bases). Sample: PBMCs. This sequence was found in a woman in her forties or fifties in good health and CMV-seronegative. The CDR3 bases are TGTGCCAGCAGTTTAACGGCTAGCGTGGATGAGCAGTTCTTC. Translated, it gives CASSLTASVDEQFF.